Sequencing of this T cell receptor (beta chain) was carried out in a study of blood T cell repertoires in COVID-19. As handled by the study authors: The authors estimated nucleated cell counts from reference gene primer amplification. Sequencing was performed with immunoSEQ multiplex PCR; in TCRdb, only in-frame clones are kept and a portion is missing. V, J and clone size are taken as reported in that table, and D and trimming were inferred from the DNA itself. In the table there are roughly 230,000 clones, approximately 81% of which are singletons. The V end lost 7 bases, the J end lost 4 bases, and 13 bases lay between the germline ends. This CDR3 region has 13 residues. Germline V gives CDR1 MNHEY, CDR2 SVGAGI.

The TCR comes from a woman older than 75 with acute or convalescent COVID-19. The sequencing sample was made of peripheral blood. The J gene is TRBJ1-2, the V gene TRBV6-5, with D tentatively TRBD1 (6 bases). CDR3 nucleotides: TGTGCCAGCATCCGGACAGATTTCTATGGCTACACCTTC. Translating it yields CASIRTDFYGYTF.